Listed below are T cell receptor beta chains from one sample, sequenced in a study of blood T cell repertoires in COVID-19. The repertoire was sequenced with immunoSEQ multiplex PCR; TCRdb's copy has only in-frame clones and lacks some. The sample has over 120,000 clones, under 90% seen once. The sequenced sample was peripheral blood. These receptor sequences come from a man in his 70s who had recovered from COVID-19. Both conserved end residues are part of each CDR3. The D gene is left open where the match is weak. Clone sizes are given selectively: once, few, many, or a class where the clone is expanded.

clone_size	v_call	d_call	j_call	cdr3_aa	cdr3_nt
NA	TRBV28	NA	TRBJ2-7	CASSFLTYEQYF	TGTGCCAGCAGTTTCCTCACTTACGAGCAGTACTTC
NA	TRBV29-1	NA	TRBJ2-1	CSAGSELRVSSYNEQFF	TGCAGCGCGGGTAGCGAATTGAGGGTTAGCTCCTACAATGAGCAGTTCTTC
few	TRBV6-2/TRBV6-3	TRBD1	TRBJ2-4	CASSKGQVLTLAKNIQYF	TGTGCCAGCAGTAAGGGACAGGTACTCACATTAGCCAAAAACATTCAGTACTTC
NA	TRBV6-4	NA	TRBJ2-6	CASSERAGANVLTF	TGTGCCAGCAGTGAGCGGGCTGGGGCCAACGTCCTGACTTTC
NA	TRBV19	TRBD2	TRBJ2-2	CASSTGQVLAGGPGELFF	TGTGCCAGTAGTACCGGACAGGTCTTAGCGGGAGGCCCCGGGGAGCTGTTTTTT
NA	TRBV18	TRBD1	TRBJ1-5	CASSQGARNQPQHF	TGTGCCAGCTCACAGGGGGCGCGCAATCAGCCCCAGCATTTT
few	TRBV11-3	TRBD2	TRBJ2-1	CASSGYPGGYNEQFF	TGTGCCAGCAGCGGATATCCGGGGGGCTACAATGAGCAGTTCTTC
NA	TRBV3-1/TRBV3-2	NA	TRBJ2-3	CASSQVEGTGNTQYF	TGTGCCAGCAGCCAAGTAGAAGGGACTGGTAATACGCAGTATTTT
NA	TRBV5-4	TRBD1	TRBJ1-4	CASSPGGAEGKLFF	TGTGCCAGCAGCCCAGGGGGCGCAGAGGGAAAACTGTTTTTT
NA	TRBV19	NA	TRBJ2-4	CASSISGLTKNIQYF	TGTGCCAGTAGTATATCCGGGTTGACCAAAAACATTCAGTACTTC
once	TRBV28	NA	TRBJ1-2	CASRGAYDGYTF	TGTGCCAGCAGGGGGGCCTACGATGGCTACACCTTC
many	TRBV11-2	NA	TRBJ2-7	CASSLSLSRGLTHYEQYF	TGTGCCAGCAGCTTAAGTCTGTCCCGAGGGTTGACCCACTACGAGCAGTACTTC
NA	TRBV4-1	NA	TRBJ2-7	CASSQNSRDRYLEEQYF	TGCGCCAGCAGCCAAAACTCTCGTGACAGGTACCTCGAGGAGCAGTACTTC
NA	TRBV29-1	NA	TRBJ2-3	CSVAQGIADTQYF	TGCAGCGTTGCCCAGGGAATCGCAGATACGCAGTATTTT
NA	TRBV6-5	TRBD2	TRBJ2-7	CASRGGGSGKGEQYF	TGTGCCAGCAGAGGTGGGGGTAGCGGGAAGGGGGAGCAGTACTTC
NA	TRBV6-2/TRBV6-3	NA	TRBJ1-1	CASSSPGTHFGTEAFF	TGTGCCAGCAGTTCGCCCGGGACACACTTTGGAACTGAAGCTTTCTTT
NA	TRBV7-3	TRBD1	TRBJ2-3	CASSPTGTDTQYF	TGTGCCAGCAGCCCGACAGGGACAGATACGCAGTATTTT
NA	TRBV3-1/TRBV3-2	TRBD2	TRBJ2-2	CASSQLAENTGELFF	TGTGCCAGCAGCCAGCTAGCGGAGAACACCGGGGAGCTGTTTTTT
NA	TRBV11-3	TRBD1	TRBJ1-2	CASSETGTGSSNYGYTF	TGTGCCAGCAGTGAGACCGGGACAGGGTCCTCTAACTATGGCTACACCTTC
NA	TRBV7-9	TRBD2	TRBJ2-7	CASSLGLAGGYEQYF	TGTGCCAGCAGCTTGGGACTAGCGGGAGGGTACGAGCAGTACTTC
NA	TRBV11-2	NA	TRBJ1-1	CASSLGLNTEAFF	TGTGCCAGCAGCTTAGGGCTGAACACTGAAGCTTTCTTT
NA	TRBV15	TRBD2	TRBJ2-3	CATSSTIAGDADTQYF	TGTGCCACCAGCTCCACGATAGCGGGAGATGCAGATACGCAGTATTTT
NA	TRBV10-1	TRBD2	TRBJ2-3	CASSEGTGRADTQYF	TGCGCCAGCAGTGAGGGGACCGGGAGGGCAGATACGCAGTATTTT
NA	TRBV6-2/TRBV6-3	NA	TRBJ2-2	CASSPRDRTTGELFF	TGTGCCAGCAGCCCCCGTGACAGGACGACCGGGGAGCTGTTTTTT
NA	TRBV21-1	NA	TRBJ2-7	CASSLLRTVLDEQYF	TGTGCCAGCAGCTTACTGAGGACAGTTCTGGACGAGCAGTACTTC
NA	TRBV27	NA	TRBJ1-5	CASSDSYSNQPQHF	TGTGCCAGCAGCGACAGTTATAGCAATCAGCCCCAGCATTTT
NA	TRBV5-1	NA	TRBJ1-2	CASSSDTSSNYGYTF	TGCGCCAGCAGCTCAGACACATCCTCAAACTATGGCTACACCTTC
NA	TRBV20-1	NA	TRBJ2-5	CSASRGGTVQETQYF	TGCAGTGCTAGTAGGGGCGGGACCGTACAAGAGACCCAGTACTTC
NA	TRBV6-6	TRBD1	TRBJ2-5	CASSRSGTEQETQYF	TGTGCCAGCAGTCGATCTGGGACAGAACAAGAGACCCAGTACTTC
NA	TRBV12-3/TRBV12-4	NA	TRBJ2-3	CASTRLSTDTQYF	TGTGCCAGCACTCGACTCAGCACAGATACGCAGTATTTT
NA	TRBV2	NA	TRBJ1-5	CATGAAPGPQHF	TGTGCCACCGGCGCGGCCCCGGGGCCCCAGCATTTT
NA	TRBV7-8	NA	TRBJ2-3	CASSLDFTDTQYF	TGTGCCAGCAGCTTAGACTTCACAGATACGCAGTATTTT
NA	TRBV11-2	TRBD1	TRBJ2-7	CASNAPPTGSYEQYF	TGTGCCAGCAACGCCCCGCCGACAGGGTCCTACGAGCAGTACTTC
NA	TRBV9	NA	TRBJ1-1	CASSVAQNTEAFF	TGTGCCAGCAGCGTAGCACAGAACACTGAAGCTTTCTTT
few	TRBV5-4	TRBD1	TRBJ1-2	CASSSDRGQGGYTF	TGTGCCAGCAGCTCCGACAGGGGGCAGGGTGGCTACACCTTC
NA	TRBV28	TRBD2	TRBJ2-1	CASATGLAFNEQFF	TGTGCCAGCGCAACGGGACTAGCGTTCAATGAGCAGTTCTTC
NA	TRBV7-2	TRBD1	TRBJ1-2	CASSLGGQGSIYGYTF	TGTGCCAGCAGCTTAGGCGGACAGGGCTCAATCTATGGCTACACCTTC
once	TRBV7-6	NA	TRBJ1-5	CASSLALRGFRWGSNQPQHF	TGTGCCAGCAGCTTAGCGCTAAGGGGCTTTAGGTGGGGTAGCAATCAGCCCCAGCATTTT
NA	TRBV30	TRBD2	TRBJ2-5	CAWSATSGMFETQYF	TGTGCCTGGAGCGCGACTAGCGGGATGTTTGAGACCCAGTACTTC
NA	TRBV2	TRBD1	TRBJ1-6	CASNSRGAYNSPLHF	TGTGCCAGCAATAGCAGGGGGGCCTATAATTCACCCCTCCACTTT
NA	TRBV19	TRBD2	TRBJ2-7	CASSIGGTDPYEQYF	TGTGCCAGTAGTATCGGGGGGACGGATCCCTACGAGCAGTACTTC
NA	TRBV19	TRBD2	TRBJ2-7	CASASGRSYEQYF	TGTGCCAGTGCGAGCGGGAGGTCCTACGAGCAGTACTTC
NA	TRBV30	TRBD2	TRBJ2-1	CAWSIGRPPYNEQFF	TGTGCCTGGAGTATCGGGAGGCCCCCCTACAATGAGCAGTTCTTC
NA	TRBV19	TRBD1	TRBJ1-1	CASRSQQGPYTEAFF	TGTGCCAGTAGGAGCCAACAGGGGCCATACACTGAAGCTTTCTTT
NA	TRBV4-3	TRBD2	TRBJ2-7	CASSQTGTSGLEQYF	TGCGCCAGCAGCCAAACCGGGACTAGCGGTCTTGAGCAGTACTTC
NA	TRBV27	NA	TRBJ1-5	CASSFLSPLGQSNQPQHF	TGTGCCAGCAGTTTTCTCTCCCCACTCGGACAAAGCAATCAGCCCCAGCATTTT
NA	TRBV11-3	TRBD1	TRBJ2-1	CASSFRDSYYEQFF	TGTGCCAGCAGCTTCCGGGACAGTTATTATGAGCAGTTCTTC
NA	TRBV19	TRBD1	TRBJ1-1	CASTYGQGWAEAFF	TGTGCCAGTACATACGGACAGGGTTGGGCTGAAGCTTTCTTT
NA	TRBV5-5	TRBD2	TRBJ2-7	CASSLLPSGMGEQYF	TGTGCCAGCAGCTTGTTGCCTAGCGGGATGGGCGAGCAGTACTTC
NA	TRBV15	NA	TRBJ1-5	CATSRDRERSNQPQHF	TGTGCCACCAGCAGAGATCGTGAACGGAGCAATCAGCCCCAGCATTTT
NA	TRBV2	NA	TRBJ2-7	CASRLLGKYEQYF	TGTGCCAGCAGACTACTAGGGAAATACGAGCAGTACTTC
once	TRBV5-1	TRBD1	TRBJ1-2	CASSPMTGAIYGYTF	TGCGCCAGCAGCCCAATGACAGGGGCGATCTATGGCTACACCTTC
once	TRBV5-1	NA	TRBJ1-4	CASRSVGDEKLFF	TGCGCCAGCAGATCGGTGGGCGATGAAAAACTGTTTTTT
NA	TRBV2	TRBD1	TRBJ2-2	CASSMDRRNTGELFF	TGTGCCAGCAGTATGGACAGGCGAAACACCGGGGAGCTGTTTTTT
few	TRBV5-4	NA	TRBJ2-7	CASSGGLGSYEQYF	TGTGCCAGCAGCGGAGGACTGGGCTCCTACGAGCAGTACTTC
NA	TRBV5-1	TRBD1	TRBJ1-2	CASSVGTGINYGYTF	TGCGCCAGCAGCGTAGGGACAGGGATTAACTATGGCTACACCTTC
NA	TRBV18	NA	TRBJ1-5	CASSPTEPQHF	TGTGCCAGCTCACCCACGGAGCCCCAGCATTTT
once	TRBV15	NA	TRBJ2-2	CATGSAVENTGELFF	TGTGCCACCGGTTCGGCGGTTGAGAACACCGGGGAGCTGTTTTTT
NA	TRBV7-9	NA	TRBJ1-4	CASSSPGAGVKLFF	TGTGCCAGCAGCTCCCCTGGGGCAGGGGTAAAACTGTTTTTT